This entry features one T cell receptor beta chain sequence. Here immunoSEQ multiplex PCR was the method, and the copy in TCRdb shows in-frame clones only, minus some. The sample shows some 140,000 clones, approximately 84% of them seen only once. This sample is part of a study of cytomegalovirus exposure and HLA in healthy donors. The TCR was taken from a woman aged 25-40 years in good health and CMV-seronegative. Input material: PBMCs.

DNA of the CDR3: TGTGCCAGCCGGAGACTTGCGGGGGATTACGAGCAGTACTTC. This translates into CASRRLAGDYEQYF. This rearrangement joins TRBV6-6 to TRBJ2-7, with 7 bases lining up with TRBD2. Trimming cost V 8 bases and J 4 bases; bases outside gene matches: 11. Germline V gene data show CDR1 as MNHNY and CDR2 as SVGAGI (reference sequence). The length of the CDR3 is 14 residues.